This entry describes one TCR beta chain. Its specific antigen is unknown. There are no base qualities to consult, and no much larger clone falls within one base. The CDR1 and CDR2 encoded by the germline V gene are MGHRA and YSYEKL. The CDR3 runs 15 amino acids, cysteine and phenylalanine included. The read is trimmed to its CDR3 DNA, 45 bases read in frame from base 1. The V end gives up 2 bases and the J end 6 bases, leaving 7 bases in the junction not matched to a gene. The sample was run on an Illumina HiSeq 1500. In TCRdb, the public reads were trimmed at Q25 with fastp and aligned with MiXCR, with productive beta chains retained. Every entry covers one CDR3 protein and lists the most common genes and DNA from its rows. In all, the sample holds over 200,000 distinct CDR3 sequences, and roughly an eighth of those were seen once. The ten largest clones represent roughly 9.7% of the sample. This record comes from a study of T cell repertoires in cytomegalovirus infection (dated by TCRdb to about 2019). Some background on the complete study: Donor HLA type was relevant to the analysis, as public TCR beta signatures indicated carriage of CMV infection together with the matching HLA type. Beyond this particular receptor, the publication reports: Carriers of CMV infection plus the relevant HLA type were discriminated by the cumulative frequency of public TCR beta family members in the study cohort and in an independent roughly 400-donor cohort. The ex vivo response was dominated by HLA-C-restricted CMV-specific TCR beta clonotypes, which also provided the single most frequent clonotype in two of eight donors.

This sequence was found in a human donor in good health (CMV status not recorded). Some clones in this sample may be carry-over from other donors' samples. The V and J genes are TRBV4-1 and TRBJ1-5, with 7 junctional bases fitting TRBD1. The source material was PBMCs. CDR3 reads: CASSQSAGQSQPQHF. The sequenced DNA: TGCGCCAGCAGCCAAAGCGCGGGACAGAGTCAGCCCCAGCATTTT.